This T cell receptor (beta chain) is drawn from a study of regulatory T cells in long-lasting Graves disease. Study background: Persistence in Graves' disease required over 5 years of antithyroid drugs plus positive TSH receptor antibodies.

The CDR3 sequence is 14 residues long. J lost 5 bases, V lost 2 bases, and 3 bases had no gene match. Germline CDR1 is MNHEY and CDR2 is SMNVEV (reference sequence). Broader study findings: The TCR repertoire of persistent Graves' patients was less diverse than that of newly diagnosed ones. Persistent disease preferred TRBV28, TRBJ1-2 and TRBJ2-5.

Described time point: persistent/refractory GD, antithyroid drugs over 5 years with positive TRAb. RNA isolated from PBMCs was used to make the TCR library. Arm-PCR of CDR3 regions with iRepertoire HTBI primers generated TCR beta libraries. TCRdb passed the multiplex PCR reads through MiXCR, listing each CDR3 protein once. The repertoire holds some 370,000 distinct CDR3 sequences, around 23% seen once, with under 35% in the top ten. This clonotype came up a few times. Its matching antigen is unknown. The rearrangement joins TRBV27 to TRBJ2-4; 7 bases agree with TRBD1. The source was peripheral blood mononuclear cells (PBMCs), collected when the disease was refractory, from a patient treated with antithyroid drugs. The sequence derives from a woman aged 40 to 49 with Graves disease. The CDR3 protein is CASSLRGPENIQYF. The CDR3 DNA follows: TGTGCCAGCAGTTTAAGGGGGCCAGAAAACATTCAGTACTTC.